Shown below are 25 T cell receptor beta chains from a single sample sequenced in a study of T cell responses to AZD1222 COVID-19 vaccine. Sequencing was performed with immunoSEQ multiplex PCR; in TCRdb, only in-frame clones are kept and a portion is missing. The sample includes 130,000 or so clones, about nine tenths of them seen just once. Sequenced here: peripheral blood, sampled on day 0 of AZD1222 vaccination. These receptors were obtained from an adult in good health.

This clone turned up a few times. This chain links TRBV18 with TRBJ2-7; no reliable D call. V lost 0 bases and J lost 2, with 5 bases in between. The CDR3 consists of 13 residues. Germline V CDR1 and CDR2: KGHSH, LQKENI. The CDR3 here is CASSPPGTYEQYF. The CDR3 bases are TGTGCCAGCTCACCACCTGGGACCTACGAGCAGTACTTC. Filled out from reference TRBV18 and TRBJ2-7, the complete variable domain reads NAGVMQNPRHLVRRRGQEARLRCSPMKGHSHVYWYRQLPEEGLKFMVYLQKENIIDESGMPKERFSAEFPKEGPSILRIQQVVRGDSAAYFCASSPPGTYEQYFGPGTRLTVT.

The rearrangement uses TRBV5-1 and TRBJ1-6, with D perhaps TRBD1 (6 bases). V lost 3 bases to trimming and J lost 9 bases, with 13 bases between them. Looked up from germline, CDR1 is SGHRS and CDR2 is YFSETQ. The CDR3 contains 14 residues. Here the CDR3 reads CASSSRGYASPLHF. Here the CDR3 DNA reads TGCGCCAGCAGCTCGAGGGGGTATGCTTCACCCCTCCACTTT.

The chain is built from TRBV29-1 and TRBJ2-5; D may be TRBD1 (5 bases). Germline CDR1 and CDR2: SQVTM and ANQGSEA. Trimming left V 4 bases short and J 3 bases short, with 12 bases between. The CDR3 spans 13 residues. For the CDR3, the DNA is TGCAGCGTTGGTGGGGCTGACAAAGAGACCCAGTACTTC. Its translation: CSVGGADKETQYF.

Written as DNA, the CDR3 is TGTGCCAGCAGCGTAGGGGTAGCCAGAGCCGGGGAGCTGTTTTTT. Its protein is CASSVGVARAGELFF. V and J are TRBV9 and TRBJ2-2; no definite D call. Between the trimmed V and J ends, which lost 0 bases and 6 bases, there was a span of 12 bases. The germline V gene encodes CDR1 SGDLS and CDR2 YYNGEE. The CDR3 spans 15 residues.

The chain recombines TRBV24-1 with TRBJ1-1, with TRBD1 matching over 7 bases. Germline V gives CDR1 KGHDR, CDR2 SFDVKD. Unmatched junction bases numbered 9, after V lost 3 bases and J lost 6 bases. The CDR3 totals 15 residues. In DNA, the CDR3 is TGTGCCACCAGTGATCCTCGGAGGGGGCGTCCTGAAGCTTTCTTT. As protein: CATSDPRRGRPEAFF.

The rearrangement links TRBV19 to TRBJ1-5; D gene unclear. This CDR3 has 16 amino acids. V gave up 3 bases and J gave up 1 base, with 13 bases separating them. The germline gives CDR1 LNHDA, CDR2 SQIVND (reference sequence). CDR3 loop: CASSMRVTLSNQPQHF. The CDR3 coding sequence is TGTGCCAGTAGTATGCGGGTTACTTTGAGCAATCAGCCCCAGCATTTT.

The chain links TRBV7-9 to TRBJ1-1; D not resolved. The ends were cut back, 1 base at V and 5 bases at J, with 8 bases in the middle. Germline CDR1 SEHNR, CDR2 FQNEAQ (reference sequence). The CDR3 has 13 amino acids. This CDR3 reads CASSLDIGTEAFF. The CDR3, as DNA: TGTGCCAGCAGCTTAGACATAGGGACTGAAGCTTTCTTT.

This chain uses TRBV30 with TRBJ2-7; TRBD1 matches 7 bases. Trimming at V came to 7 bases and at J to 4 bases, leaving 10 bases not matched to a gene. Germline lookup yields CDR1 GTSNPN and CDR2 SVGIG (reference sequence). The CDR3 runs to 13 residues. CDR3 protein: CASDRRLTYEQYF. For the CDR3, the DNA is TGTGCCTCGGACAGGCGGCTGACTTACGAGCAGTACTTC.

V and J are TRBV4-3 and TRBJ1-5; no firm D call. The length of the CDR3 is 13 residues. V was pared by 0 bases and J by 7 bases, with 7 bases between. CDR1 and CDR2 (germline): LGHNA, YSLEER. The CDR3 DNA follows: TGCGCCAGCAGCCAAGATCTTCAACAGCCCCAGCATTTT. Encoded protein: CASSQDLQQPQHF.

In DNA, the CDR3 is TGTGCCAGCAGCTTATTAGGGGGTGATCAGCCCCAGCATTTT. Protein product: CASSLLGGDQPQHF. The rearrangement joins TRBV7-8 to TRBJ1-5; a possible D gene is TRBD1 (6 bases). The germline gives CDR1 SGHVS, CDR2 FQNEAQ. The CDR3 is 14 amino acids. V lost 2 bases to trimming and J lost 5 bases, with 10 bases between them.

The gene calls are TRBV5-1 and TRBJ1-4; no definite D call. This CDR3 has 14 amino acids. The germline gives CDR1 SGHRS, CDR2 YFSETQ. Trimming took off 5 bases at V and 8 bases at J, with 16 bases between the two ends. CDR3 nucleotide sequence: TGCGCCAGCAGGCCGCAAGGGAGGAACGAAAAACTGTTTTTT. Translated, it gives CASRPQGRNEKLFF.

V is TRBV6-5 and J is TRBJ2-7, with D perhaps TRBD1 (6 bases). Between the trimmed V and J ends, which lost 0 bases and 2 bases, there was a span of 11 bases. Germline lookup yields CDR1 MNHEY and CDR2 SVGAGI. The CDR3 is 15 residues long. CDR3 in DNA: TGTGCCAGCAGTTACTCCACAGGGTTTACCTACGAGCAGTACTTC. Its translation: CASSYSTGFTYEQYF.

This chain joins TRBV19 and TRBJ1-2; TRBD1 agrees at 7 bases. This CDR3 has 13 residues. Per the germline V gene, CDR1 is LNHDA and CDR2 is SQIVND (reference sequence). V was pared by 5 bases and J by 2 bases, with 2 bases of the junction left unmatched. This CDR3 is CASSQTGNYGYTF. CDR3 coding DNA: TGTGCCAGTAGTCAGACAGGGAACTATGGCTACACCTTC.

The sample holds one count of this clone. The chain links TRBV7-8 to TRBJ1-5; D not resolved. The germline CDR1 and CDR2 sequences are SGHVS and FQNEAQ. Between the trimmed V and J ends, which lost 3 bases and 5 bases, there was a span of 8 bases. The CDR3 runs to 13 residues. The CDR3 region has the DNA TGTGCCAGCAGCTTTCACGGGGATCAGCCCCAGCATTTT. Translation: CASSFHGDQPQHF. Supplemented by reference TRBV7-8 and TRBJ1-5, the full variable domain reads GAGVSQSPRYKVAKRGQDVALRCDPISGHVSLFWYQQALGQGPEFLTYFQNEAQLDKSGLPSDRFFAERPEGSVSTLKIQRTQQEDSAVYLCASSFHGDQPQHFGDGTRLSIL.

The gene calls are TRBV4-1 and TRBJ2-7, with a tentative D call TRBD1 (6 bases). Trimming pared 0 bases from V and 5 bases from J, leaving 26 bases between. CDR1 is MGHRA, CDR2 YSYEKL, per germline. The CDR3 runs 19 residues. DNA for the CDR3: TGCGCCAGCAGCCAAGAAGTAAGCGGACAGAGAAAGTTCGGGGACGAGCAGTACTTC. It specifies CASSQEVSGQRKFGDEQYF.

The gene calls are TRBV7-3 and TRBJ2-2; D possibly corresponds to TRBD1 (5 bases). Looked up from germline, CDR1 is SGHTA and CDR2 is FQGTGA. The length of the CDR3 is 15 residues. Trimming pared 4 bases from V and 2 bases from J, leaving 11 bases between. The CDR3 region has the DNA TGTGCCAGCAGCTCAACAGGCAGTAACACCGGGGAGCTGTTTTTT. Encoded protein: CASSSTGSNTGELFF.

J is TRBJ2-7 and V is TRBV5-1, with D possibly matching TRBD2 (5 bases). CDR3 length equals 15 residues. The ends were cut back, 2 bases at V and 4 bases at J, with 16 bases in the middle. The germline V gene has CDR1 SGHRS and CDR2 YFSETQ. CDR3 sequence (DNA): TGCGCCAGCAGCTTCGGGGTATCCCCTGAGTACGAGCAGTACTTC. It is translated as CASSFGVSPEYEQYF.

This chain joins TRBV28 and TRBJ1-1, with D perhaps matching TRBD1 (5 bases). The CDR3 covers 16 residues. V was clipped by 4 bases and J by 4 bases, with 19 bases between them. Germline loops: CDR1 MDHEN, CDR2 SYDVKM. The CDR3 loop reads CASSSSGHSKGTEAFF. The CDR3 nucleotides read TGTGCCAGCAGTTCCTCCGGACATTCGAAGGGCACTGAAGCTTTCTTT.

This clone was seen only a few times. This rearrangement joins TRBV28 to TRBJ2-5; TRBD1 matches 8 bases. This CDR3 contains 13 residues. V dropped 6 bases and J dropped 8; count of bases not matched to a gene: 8. Germline V lookup: CDR1 MDHEN, CDR2 SYDVKM. This chain's CDR3 is CASSPGGRGTQYF. CDR3 bases: TGTGCCAGCAGCCCAGGGGGCAGAGGCACCCAGTACTTC.

With regard to this clone: The junction departs from germline at one end; a sequencing error may be responsible. The V and J genes are TRBV5-5 and TRBJ2-2; weak D call: TRBD2 (6 bases). This CDR3 region has 15 residues. CDR1 SGHKS and CDR2 YYEKEE come from the germline V gene (reference sequence). CDR3 sequence reads: CASSPGDRNSGELFF. For the CDR3, the DNA is TGTGCCAGCAGCCCGGGGGATAGGAACTCCGGGGAGCTGTTTTTT. The full variable domain, in which reference TRBV5-5 and TRBJ2-2 provide the parts outside the CDR3, is DAGVTQSPTHLIKTRGQQVTLRCSPISGHKSVSWYQQVLGQGPQFIFQYYEKEERGRGNFPDRFSARQFPNYSSELNVNALLLGDSALYLCASSPGDRNSGELFFGEGSRLTVL.

The chain joins TRBV19 to TRBJ1-5, with 8 bases identical to TRBD1. CDR1 and CDR2 from the germline V gene are LNHDA and SQIVND (reference sequence). The CDR3 has 17 amino acids. Trimming took 3 bases from V and 6 from J; bases not matched to a gene: 13. The CDR3 coding sequence is TGTGCCAGTAGTATGTACGCTCAGGGGGCTAAGGTTCAGCCCCAGCATTTT. Its protein is CASSMYAQGAKVQPQHF.

The chain has TRBV6-2 or TRBV6-3 and TRBJ2-5; a possible D gene is TRBD1 (7 bases). Trimming took 5 bases from V and 1 from J, leaving 23 bases between them. CDR1 and CDR2 (germline): MNHEY, SVGEGT. The CDR3 spans 18 residues. DNA of the CDR3: TGTGCCAGCAGTAACCCCCCCCGACAGGGAGGTTTCCAAGAGACCCAGTACTTC. The encoded protein is CASSNPPRQGGFQETQYF.

This rearrangement joins TRBV29-1 to TRBJ1-3; D ambiguous. Germline CDR1 reads SQVTM; CDR2 reads ANQGSEA. V was cut by 5 bases and J by 4 bases, with 3 bases left in between. The CDR3 spans 10 residues. CDR3 sequence reads: CSVLGNTIYF. CDR3 nucleotides: TGCAGCGTTTTGGGAAACACCATATATTTT.

The V gene is TRBV6-5, the J gene TRBJ1-6, with D tentatively TRBD1 (5 bases). V dropped 9 bases and J dropped 6 bases, with 12 bases sitting between them. From germline, CDR1 is MNHEY and CDR2 SVGAGI. The CDR3 loop spans 13 amino acids. The CDR3 coding sequence is TGTGCCAGTTGGGAGCAGGGTAATTCACCCCTCCACTTT. The encoded protein is CASWEQGNSPLHF.

J is TRBJ2-5 and V is TRBV7-3, with 9 bases lining up with TRBD2. The CDR3 length is 17 residues. The germline V gene has CDR1 SGHTA and CDR2 FQGTGA. Germline trimming cut 2 bases from V and 4 bases from J; bases unmatched to any gene: 11. CDR3 protein: CASSLGLAGPRGETQYF. In nucleotides, the CDR3 is TGTGCCAGCAGCTTAGGGCTAGCGGGGCCCCGGGGAGAGACCCAGTACTTC.